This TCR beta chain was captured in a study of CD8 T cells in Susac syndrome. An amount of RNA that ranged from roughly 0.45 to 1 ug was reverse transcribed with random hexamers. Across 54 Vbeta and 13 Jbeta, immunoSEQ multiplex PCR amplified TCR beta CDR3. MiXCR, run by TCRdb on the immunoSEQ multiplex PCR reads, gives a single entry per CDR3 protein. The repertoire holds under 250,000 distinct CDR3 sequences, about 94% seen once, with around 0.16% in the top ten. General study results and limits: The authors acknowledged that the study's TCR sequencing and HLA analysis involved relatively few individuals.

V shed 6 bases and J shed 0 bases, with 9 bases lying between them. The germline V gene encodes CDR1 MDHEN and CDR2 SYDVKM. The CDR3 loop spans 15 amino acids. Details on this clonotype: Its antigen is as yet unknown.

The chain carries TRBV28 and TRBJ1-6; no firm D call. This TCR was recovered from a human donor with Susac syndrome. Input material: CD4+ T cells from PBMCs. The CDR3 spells CASRKGSSYNSPLHF. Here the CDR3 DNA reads TGTGCCAGCAGGAAAGGGAGCTCCTATAATTCACCCCTCCACTTT.